The TCR beta chain described here comes from a study of cytomegalovirus exposure and HLA in healthy donors. The trim removed 8 bases at V and 10 bases at J, leaving 7 bases unmatched. In germline, CDR1 is LNHNV, CDR2 YYDKDF (reference sequence). CDR3 size: 13 residues. The count of this clone is one. Sequencing used immunoSEQ multiplex PCR; TCRdb keeps in-frame clones, though not all of them. The table includes about 120,000 clones, roughly 82% detected once. Sequenced input: PBMCs. The source is a man in his late teens or twenties in good health and CMV-seronegative. The rearrangement uses TRBV15 and TRBJ1-6; 8 nucleotides align to TRBD1. CDR3 in amino acids: CATGRTGQSPLHF. CDR3 nucleotide sequence: TGTGCCACCGGGAGGACAGGGCAATCACCCCTCCACTTT. The complete variable domain, with remaining parts taken from reference TRBV15 and TRBJ1-6, reads DAMVIQNPRYQVTQFGKPVTLSCSQTLNHNVMYWYQQKSSQAPKLLFHYYDKDFNNEADTPDNFQSRRPNTSFCFLDIRSPGLGDTAMYLCATGRTGQSPLHFGNGTRLTVT.